The T cell receptor (beta chain) under discussion was sequenced for a study of cytomegalovirus exposure and HLA in healthy donors. The overall study: The same platform was used for the 130 or so validation repertoires and the 600 to 700 first-cohort repertoires, a later analysis reported.

Regarding the study as a whole: Reports described diagnosis of cytomegalovirus status by the classifier as highly specific and sensitive.

Notes on this clone: Its cognate antigen is unknown.

Here immunoSEQ multiplex PCR was the method, and the copy in TCRdb shows in-frame clones only, minus some. Of 95,000 to 150,000 clones listed, around 95% are singletons. CDR1 and CDR2 from the germline V gene are SGHAT and FQDESV (reference sequence). CDR3 length: 15 amino acids. The J segment lost 3 bases and the V segment lost 1 base, leaving 5 bases of the junction unmatched. The TCR originated in a man aged 18-30 years in good health and CMV-seronegative. This chain uses TRBV11-1 with TRBJ2-7, with TRBD2 matching over 8 bases. Material: PBMCs. This CDR3 is CASSLEAGAGYEQYF. The CDR3 DNA sequence: TGTGCCAGCAGCTTAGAAGCGGGAGCGGGCTACGAGCAGTACTTC.